The sequence of this TCR beta chain was determined in a study of regulatory T cells in long-lasting Graves disease. This CDR3 comprises 14 residues. Germline loops: CDR1 SGHVS, CDR2 FQNEAQ. Trimming removed 4 bases at V and 0 bases at J, with 7 bases between. Sequencing libraries for TCR beta were prepared with iRepertoire HTBI primers and Arm-PCR of CDR3 regions. TCRdb reprocessed the multiplex PCR reads via MiXCR and lists one record per CDR3 protein. The sample consists of over 500,000 distinct CDR3 sequences, 15% to 20% of them appearing once. This sample's time point: newly diagnosed GD, antithyroid drugs for less than 3 months. The TCR library used RNA extracted from PBMCs. This clonotype was observed many times. The same specimen was also included in a second study, on T cells in Graves' hyperthyroidism and ophthalmopathy.

This TCR was recovered from a woman in her twenties or thirties with Graves disease. The rearrangement uses TRBV7-8 and TRBJ1-5, with D uncertain. Material: peripheral blood mononuclear cells (PBMCs), obtained at new diagnosis, from a patient treated with antithyroid drugs. The CDR3 loop reads CASSSPFSNQPQHF. The CDR3 DNA sequence: TGTGCCAGCAGCTCCCCCTTTAGCAATCAGCCCCAGCATTTT.